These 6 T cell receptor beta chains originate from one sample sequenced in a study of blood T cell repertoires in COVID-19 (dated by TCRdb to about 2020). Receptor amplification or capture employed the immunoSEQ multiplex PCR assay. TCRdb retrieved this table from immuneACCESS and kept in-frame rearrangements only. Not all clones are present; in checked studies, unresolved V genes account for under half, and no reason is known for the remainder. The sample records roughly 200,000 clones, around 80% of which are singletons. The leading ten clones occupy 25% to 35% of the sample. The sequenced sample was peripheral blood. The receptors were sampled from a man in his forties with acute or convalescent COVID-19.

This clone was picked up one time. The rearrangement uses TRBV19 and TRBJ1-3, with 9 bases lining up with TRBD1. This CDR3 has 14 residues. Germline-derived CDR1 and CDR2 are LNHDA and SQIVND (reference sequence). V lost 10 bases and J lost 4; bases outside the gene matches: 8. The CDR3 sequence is CATTDRGRGNTIYF. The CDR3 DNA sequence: TGTGCCACTACAGACAGGGGGAGAGGAAACACCATATATTTT.

Here the CDR3 reads CASSPPGTSGAYNEQFF. Here the CDR3 DNA reads TGCGCCAGCAGCCCCCCCGGGACTAGCGGGGCCTACAATGAGCAGTTCTTC. The V call is TRBV5-1, the J call TRBJ2-1, with 13 bases aligning to TRBD2. The J segment lost 2 bases and the V segment lost 4 bases, leaving 6 bases of the junction unmatched. Per the germline V gene, CDR1 is SGHRS and CDR2 is YFSETQ. This CDR3 is built from 17 residues.

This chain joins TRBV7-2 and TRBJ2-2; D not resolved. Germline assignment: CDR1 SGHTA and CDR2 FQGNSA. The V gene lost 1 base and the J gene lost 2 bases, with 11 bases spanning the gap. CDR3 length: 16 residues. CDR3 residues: CASSLVAGPNTGELFF. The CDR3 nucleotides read TGTGCCAGCAGCTTAGTGGCAGGCCCCAACACCGGGGAGCTGTTTTTT.

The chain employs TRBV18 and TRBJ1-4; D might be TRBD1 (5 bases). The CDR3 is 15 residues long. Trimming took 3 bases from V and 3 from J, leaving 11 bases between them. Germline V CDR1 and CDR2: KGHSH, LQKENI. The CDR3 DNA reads TGTGCCAGCTCACCCTCCGGGGGGTCTAATGAAAAACTGTTTTTT. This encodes CASSPSGGSNEKLFF.

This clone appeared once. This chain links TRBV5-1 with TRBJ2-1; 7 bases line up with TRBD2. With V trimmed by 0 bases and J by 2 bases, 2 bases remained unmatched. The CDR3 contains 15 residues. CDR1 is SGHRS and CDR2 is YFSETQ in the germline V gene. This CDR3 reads CASSLDAGAYNEQFF. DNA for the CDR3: TGCGCCAGCAGCTTGGATGCGGGGGCCTACAATGAGCAGTTCTTC.

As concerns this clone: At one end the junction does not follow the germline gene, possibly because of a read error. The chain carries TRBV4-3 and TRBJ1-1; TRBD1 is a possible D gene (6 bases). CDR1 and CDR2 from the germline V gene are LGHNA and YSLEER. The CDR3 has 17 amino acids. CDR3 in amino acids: CASSEDRNGGADTEAFF. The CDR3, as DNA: TGCGCCAGCAGCGAAGACAGGAACGGTGGGGCGGACACTGAAGCTTTCTTT.